This entry describes one TCR beta chain. What it recognizes is unknown. These data belong to a study of regulatory T cells in long-lasting Graves disease. About the research overall: Persistent Graves' disease meant over 5 years of antithyroid drugs with positive TSH receptor antibodies. Whole-study results and caveats: TRBV28, TRBJ1-2 and TRBJ2-5 were segments that persistent disease favored.

Time point noted: persistent/refractory GD, antithyroid drugs over 5 years with positive TRAb. From RNA extracted from PBMCs, the TCR library was made. Relying on iRepertoire HTBI primers and Arm-PCR of CDR3 regions, the team built TCR beta libraries. TCRdb reprocessed the multiplex PCR reads via MiXCR and lists one record per CDR3 protein. The sample has a few hundred thousand distinct CDR3 sequences, more than 20% seen once. V gave up 8 bases and J gave up 2 bases, with 13 bases separating them. This CDR3 is built from 13 residues. Germline-derived CDR1 and CDR2 are LNHNV and YYDKDF (reference sequence).

The specimen comprised peripheral blood mononuclear cells (PBMCs), sampled when the disease was refractory, from a patient treated with antithyroid drugs. The chain employs TRBV15 and TRBJ2-7; tentatively, D is TRBD1 or TRBD2 (6 bases each). This TCR came from a middle-aged woman with Graves disease. The DNA of the CDR3 is TGTGCCACCGCCGGGGGCTATACCTACGAGCAGTACTTC. As protein: CATAGGYTYEQYF.